The 20 T cell receptor beta chains below come from one sample, sequenced in a study of T cell responses to AZD1222 COVID-19 vaccine. The table came from immunoSEQ multiplex PCR; TCRdb's copy has only in-frame clones and leaves some out. The sample yields 40,000 to 45,000 clones, around three quarters seen once. Sequenced material: peripheral blood, taken 28 days after the second dose of the MenACWY control vaccine. The receptors stem from an adult who received the MenACWY meningococcal vaccine as a control.

The chain links TRBV5-6 to TRBJ2-1; TRBD1 or TRBD2 may be the D gene (5 bases each). Germline assignment: CDR1 SGHDT and CDR2 YYEEEE. V was trimmed by 4 bases and J by 4 bases, leaving 15 bases between them. The CDR3 has 15 residues. DNA for the CDR3: TGTGCCAGCAGCCGAGGGACCGCCGGATACAATGAGCAGTTCTTC. Translated, it gives CASSRGTAGYNEQFF.

The CDR3 DNA reads as TGTGCCAGCAGCTTGACAGGGGTTGGCACTGAAGCTTTCTTT. Translated: CASSLTGVGTEAFF. The chain is built from TRBV7-9 and TRBJ1-1; TRBD1 agrees at 8 bases. CDR1 SEHNR and CDR2 FQNEAQ come from the germline V gene (reference sequence). The CDR3 sequence is 14 residues long. J gave up 4 bases and V 3 bases, and 4 bases lay outside the gene matches.

The J gene is TRBJ1-5, the V gene TRBV5-6; D is uncertain. Germline V gives CDR1 SGHDT, CDR2 YYEEEE. The CDR3 sequence is 14 residues long. With 1 base removed from V and 1 base from J, the gap between germline ends came to 6 bases. CDR3 coding DNA: TGTGCCAGCAGCTTGAGAGGGAGCAATCAGCCCCAGCATTTT. This sequence encodes CASSLRGSNQPQHF. The whole variable domain, filled in from reference TRBV5-6 and TRBJ1-5, reads DAGVTQSPTHLIKTRGQQVTLRCSPKSGHDTVSWYQQALGQGPQFIFQYYEEEERQRGNFPDRFSGHQFPNYSSELNVNALLLGDSALYLCASSLRGSNQPQHFGDGTRLSIL.

The rearrangement joins TRBV14 to TRBJ2-7; D gene unclear. Germline-derived CDR1 and CDR2 are SGHDN and FVKESK. V shed 1 base and J shed 3 bases, with 10 bases lying between them. The length of the CDR3 is 14 residues. CDR3: CASSQGHGRYEQYV. The CDR3 DNA is TGTGCCAGCAGCCAAGGTCACGGGCGCTACGAGCAGTACGTC.

CDR3 DNA sequence: TGTGCCAGCAGCTTAGGCGGGGGGCCCACCGGGGAGCTGTTTTTT. As protein: CASSLGGGPTGELFF. This chain links TRBV7-6 with TRBJ2-2; 8 nucleotides agree with TRBD2. The CDR3 contains 15 residues. Germline V gives CDR1 SGHVS, CDR2 FNYEAQ. V lost 1 base, J lost 4 bases, and 2 bases stayed unmatched.

This clone appeared once. This chain connects TRBV30 to TRBJ2-7; 8 bases are shared with TRBD1. V lost 2 bases and J lost 3; bases outside the gene matches: 3. The CDR3 extends over 13 amino acids. Germline V gene lookup returns CDR1 GTSNPN and CDR2 SVGIG (reference sequence). The CDR3 region has the DNA TGTGCCTGGAGTCTCACAGGGGGCTACGAGCAGTACTTC. The encoded protein is CAWSLTGGYEQYF.

The chain has TRBV19 and TRBJ1-6; no firm D call. V lost 1 base to trimming and J lost 7 bases, with 5 bases between them. The CDR3 is made up of 13 amino acids. Germline V gene lookup returns CDR1 LNHDA and CDR2 SQIVND (reference sequence). The CDR3, as DNA: TGTGCCAGTAGTATAGGCCAGAATTCACCCCTCCACTTT. Its protein is CASSIGQNSPLHF.

This clone was counted only a few times. The chain carries TRBV2 and TRBJ2-1, with 7 bases identical to TRBD2. The CDR3 has 15 residues. The J segment lost 8 bases and the V segment lost 7 bases, leaving 14 bases of the junction unmatched. Germline V gene lookup returns CDR1 SNHLY and CDR2 FYNNEI. The CDR3 here is CASTREAPSGDEQFF. The DNA of the CDR3 is TGTGCCAGCACACGGGAGGCACCTTCTGGGGATGAGCAGTTCTTC.

The chain employs TRBV2 and TRBJ1-1; unclear D gene. Germline V lookup: CDR1 SNHLY, CDR2 FYNNEI. The V gene lost 7 bases and the J gene lost 1 base, with 10 bases spanning the gap. The CDR3 is made up of 13 amino acids. This CDR3 is CASNEGTNTEAFF. CDR3 coding DNA: TGTGCCAGCAATGAGGGTACGAACACTGAAGCTTTCTTT.

The chain carries TRBV28 and TRBJ1-5; 10 bases map to TRBD1. The CDR3 is 21 amino acids. The V gene end was trimmed by 6 bases and the J gene end by 6 bases; junction bases not matched to a gene: 26. CDR1 is MDHEN and CDR2 is SYDVKM in the germline V gene. CDR3 region: CASRGGLGQGKGVTKGQPQHF. In DNA, the CDR3 is TGTGCCAGCAGGGGGGGATTGGGACAGGGGAAGGGTGTAACAAAGGGTCAGCCCCAGCATTTT.

This clone was observed a few times. The rearrangement joins TRBV19 to TRBJ1-1; possibly TRBD1 for D (5 bases). Germline lookup yields CDR1 LNHDA and CDR2 SQIVND (reference sequence). The germline V and J ends were trimmed by 4 bases and 6 bases, with 15 bases remaining between them. This CDR3 has 14 amino acids. CDR3 coding DNA: TGTGCCAGTAGTACTTCGGGACGGGGGGCTGAAGCTTTCTTT. It yields the protein CASSTSGRGAEAFF.

V and J are TRBV28 and TRBJ2-3, with D possibly being TRBD1 or TRBD2 (5 bases each). V gave up 6 bases and J gave up 2 bases, with 15 bases separating them. Germline loops: CDR1 MDHEN, CDR2 SYDVKM. The CDR3 runs to 15 residues. This chain's CDR3 is CASRILGANTDTQYF. CDR3 DNA sequence: TGTGCCAGCAGAATTCTCGGGGCGAACACAGATACGCAGTATTTT.

CDR3 amino acids: CASTLGWTANNSPLHF. CDR3 nucleotides: TGTGCCAGCACCCTCGGCTGGACAGCAAATAATTCACCCCTCCACTTT. V usage is TRBV28 and J usage is TRBJ1-6, with D possibly being TRBD1 (6 bases). The CDR3 contains 16 residues. Germline CDR1 is MDHEN and CDR2 is SYDVKM. V was clipped by 7 bases and J by 5 bases, with 18 bases between them.

The chain employs TRBV6-2 or TRBV6-3 and TRBJ2-3, with 11 nucleotides matching TRBD2. The CDR3 loop spans 18 amino acids. CDR1 and CDR2 from the germline V gene are MNHEY and SVGEGT. J was trimmed by 2 bases and V by 0 bases; bases with no gene match: 7. This CDR3 reads CASSYSISSGGDTDTQYF. Here the CDR3 DNA reads TGTGCCAGCAGTTACTCGATAAGTAGCGGGGGGGACACAGATACGCAGTATTTT.

The chain has TRBV2 and TRBJ1-1; D is perhaps TRBD1 (5 bases). The germline gives CDR1 SNHLY, CDR2 FYNNEI. This CDR3 is built from 13 residues. Trimming took off 6 bases at V and 2 bases at J, with 10 bases between the two ends. The chain's CDR3 is CASRRDRNTEAFF. CDR3 bases: TGTGCCAGCAGGAGGGACCGTAACACTGAAGCTTTCTTT.

J is TRBJ1-3 and V is TRBV3-1 (or the pseudogene TRBV3-2), with TRBD1 identical over 7 bases. Germline values: CDR1 LGHDT, CDR2 YNNKEL (reference sequence). V was clipped by 4 bases and J by 5 bases; unmatched bases: 2. The CDR3 runs to 13 residues. CDR3 region: CASSRDSRNTIYF. In nucleotides, the CDR3 is TGTGCCAGCAGCCGGGACAGCAGAAACACCATATATTTT.

This clone has more than one count but fewer than ten. The V and J genes are TRBV27 and TRBJ1-2; the match to TRBD1 covers 7 bases. The CDR3 is made up of 12 amino acids. Trimming removed 4 bases from V and 9 bases from J; junction bases left unmatched: 5. The germline gives CDR1 MNHEY, CDR2 SMNVEV (reference sequence). The CDR3 sequence: CASSSRTGRYTF. The DNA for the CDR3 is TGTGCCAGCAGTTCCCGGACAGGACGCTACACCTTC.

The chain combines TRBV10-1 with TRBJ2-3; 10 positions agree with TRBD2. V was clipped by 6 bases and J by 0 bases; unmatched bases: 6. Germline CDR1 reads WNHNN; CDR2 reads SYGVQD (reference sequence). The CDR3 sequence is 16 residues long. This chain's CDR3 is CASSRTSGTSTDTQYF. The CDR3 DNA reads TGCGCCAGCAGCAGGACTAGCGGAACTAGCACAGATACGCAGTATTTT.

The rearrangement uses TRBV28 and TRBJ1-2; possibly TRBD1 for D (6 bases). V was shortened by 3 bases and J by 4 bases, with 12 bases between the two germline ends. The CDR3 spans 14 residues. Per germline, CDR1 MDHEN and CDR2 SYDVKM. CDR3 residues: CASSLRGASYGYTF. CDR3 DNA sequence: TGTGCCAGCAGTTTGCGGGGGGCCTCCTATGGCTACACCTTC.

J is TRBJ2-3 and V is TRBV5-1; 15 positions match TRBD2. The CDR3 runs to 18 residues. V lost 4 bases, J lost 1 base, and 7 bases stayed unmatched. Germline assignment: CDR1 SGHRS and CDR2 YFSETQ. DNA of the CDR3: TGCGCCAGCAGCCCTGGACTAGCGGGAGGGCTTGGCACAGATACGCAGTATTTT. Translating it yields CASSPGLAGGLGTDTQYF.